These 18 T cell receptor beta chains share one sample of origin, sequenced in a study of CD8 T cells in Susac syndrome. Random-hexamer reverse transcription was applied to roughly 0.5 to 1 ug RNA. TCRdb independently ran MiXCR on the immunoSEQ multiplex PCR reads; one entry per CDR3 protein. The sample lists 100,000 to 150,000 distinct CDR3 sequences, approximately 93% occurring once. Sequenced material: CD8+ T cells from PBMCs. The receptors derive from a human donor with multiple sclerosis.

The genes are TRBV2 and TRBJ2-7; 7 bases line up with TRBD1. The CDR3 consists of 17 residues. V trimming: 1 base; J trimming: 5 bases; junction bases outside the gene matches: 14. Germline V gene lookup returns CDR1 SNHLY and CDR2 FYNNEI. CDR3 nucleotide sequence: TGTGCCAGCAGTGAAGTTGCAGTCGGGAACAGGGGACACGAGCAGTACGTC. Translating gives CASSEVAVGNRGHEQYV.

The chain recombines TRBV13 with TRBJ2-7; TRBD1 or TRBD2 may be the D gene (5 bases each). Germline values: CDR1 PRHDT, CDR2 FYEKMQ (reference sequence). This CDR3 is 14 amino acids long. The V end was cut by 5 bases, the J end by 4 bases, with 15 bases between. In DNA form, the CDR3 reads TGTGCCAGCAGCCTTGGGACCGATAGATACGAGCAGTACTTC. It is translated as CASSLGTDRYEQYF.

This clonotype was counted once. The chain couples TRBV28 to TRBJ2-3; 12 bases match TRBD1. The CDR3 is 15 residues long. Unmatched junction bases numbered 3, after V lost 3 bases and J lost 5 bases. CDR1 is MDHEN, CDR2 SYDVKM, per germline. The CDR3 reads CASSFRDRGRDTQYF. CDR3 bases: TGTGCCAGCAGTTTCCGGGACAGGGGGCGAGATACGCAGTATTTT.

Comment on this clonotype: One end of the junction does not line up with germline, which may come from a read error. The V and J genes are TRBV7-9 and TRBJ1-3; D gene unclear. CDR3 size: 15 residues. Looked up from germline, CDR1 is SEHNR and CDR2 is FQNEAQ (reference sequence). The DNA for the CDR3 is TGTGCCAGCAGCTCTGACATCAGCTCTGAAAACACCATATATTTT. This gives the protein CASSSDISSENTIYF.

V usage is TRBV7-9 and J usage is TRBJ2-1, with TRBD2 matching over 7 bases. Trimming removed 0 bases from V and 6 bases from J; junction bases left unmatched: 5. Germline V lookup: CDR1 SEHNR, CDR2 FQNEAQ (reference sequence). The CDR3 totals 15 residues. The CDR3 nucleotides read TGTGCCAGCAGCTTAGCGGTGCGGGAGAGCAATGAGCAGTTCTTC. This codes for CASSLAVRESNEQFF.

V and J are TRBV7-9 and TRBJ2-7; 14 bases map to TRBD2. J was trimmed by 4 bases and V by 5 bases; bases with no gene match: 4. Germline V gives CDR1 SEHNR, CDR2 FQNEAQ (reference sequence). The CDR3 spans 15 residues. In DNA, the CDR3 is TGTGCCAGCAGCCACGGGACTAGCGGGGGTTACGAGCAGTACTTC. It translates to CASSHGTSGGYEQYF. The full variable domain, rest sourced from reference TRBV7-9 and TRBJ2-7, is DTGVSQNPRHKITKRGQNVTFRCDPISEHNRLYWYRQTLGQGPEFLTYFQNEAQLEKSRLLSDRFSAERPKGSFSTLEIQRTEQGDSAMYLCASSHGTSGGYEQYFGPGTRLTVT.

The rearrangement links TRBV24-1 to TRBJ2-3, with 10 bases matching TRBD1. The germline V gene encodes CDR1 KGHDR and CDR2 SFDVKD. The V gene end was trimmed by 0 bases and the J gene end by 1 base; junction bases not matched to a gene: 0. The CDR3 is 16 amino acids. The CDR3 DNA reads TGTGCCACCAGTGATTTGGGACAGGGGGGCACAGATACGCAGTATTTT. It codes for CATSDLGQGGTDTQYF.

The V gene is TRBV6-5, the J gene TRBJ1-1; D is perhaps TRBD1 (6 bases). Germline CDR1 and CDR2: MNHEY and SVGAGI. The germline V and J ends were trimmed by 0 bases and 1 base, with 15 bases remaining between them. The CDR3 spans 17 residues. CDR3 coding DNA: TGTGCCAGCAGTTACTCGATTTTAGGGGGACCGAACACTGAAGCTTTCTTT. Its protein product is CASSYSILGGPNTEAFF.

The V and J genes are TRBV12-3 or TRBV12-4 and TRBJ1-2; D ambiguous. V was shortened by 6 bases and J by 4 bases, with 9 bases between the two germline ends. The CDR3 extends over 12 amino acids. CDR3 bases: TGTGCCAGCAGCATAACAACCTATGGCTACACCTTC. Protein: CASSITTYGYTF.

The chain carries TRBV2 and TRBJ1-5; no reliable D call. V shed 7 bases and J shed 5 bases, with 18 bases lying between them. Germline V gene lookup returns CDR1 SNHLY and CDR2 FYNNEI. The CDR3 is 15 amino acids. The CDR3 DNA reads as TGTGCCAGCACCGGATCACGGGCCAAAGATCAGCCCCAGCATTTT. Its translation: CASTGSRAKDQPQHF.

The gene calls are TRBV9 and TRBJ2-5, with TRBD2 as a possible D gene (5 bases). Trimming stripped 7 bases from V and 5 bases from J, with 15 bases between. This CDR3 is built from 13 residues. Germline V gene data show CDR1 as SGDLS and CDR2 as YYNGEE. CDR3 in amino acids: CASRGAGQETQYF. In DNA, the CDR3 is TGTGCCAGCCGCGGCGCGGGCCAGGAGACCCAGTACTTC.

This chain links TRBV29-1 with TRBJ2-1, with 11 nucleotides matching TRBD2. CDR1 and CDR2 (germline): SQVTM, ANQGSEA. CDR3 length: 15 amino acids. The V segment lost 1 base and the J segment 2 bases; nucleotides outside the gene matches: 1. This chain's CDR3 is CSVEGLAGTYNEQFF. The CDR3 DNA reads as TGCAGCGTTGAAGGACTAGCGGGAACCTACAATGAGCAGTTCTTC.

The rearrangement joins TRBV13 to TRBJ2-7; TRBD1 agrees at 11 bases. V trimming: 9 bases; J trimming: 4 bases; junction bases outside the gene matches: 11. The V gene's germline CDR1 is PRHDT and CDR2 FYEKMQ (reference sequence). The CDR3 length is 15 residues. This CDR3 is CASSAAGQGVYEQYF. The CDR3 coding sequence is TGTGCCAGTAGTGCCGCGGGACAGGGGGTGTACGAGCAGTACTTC.

This CDR3 reads CSVEDLRAGVYNEQFF. CDR3 nucleotides: TGCAGCGTTGAAGATCTTAGGGCGGGAGTTTACAATGAGCAGTTCTTC. This sequence joins TRBV29-1 and TRBJ2-1; 7 bases agree with TRBD2. J lost 4 bases, V lost 0 bases, and 9 bases had no gene match. Germline assignment: CDR1 SQVTM and CDR2 ANQGSEA. The CDR3 loop spans 16 amino acids.

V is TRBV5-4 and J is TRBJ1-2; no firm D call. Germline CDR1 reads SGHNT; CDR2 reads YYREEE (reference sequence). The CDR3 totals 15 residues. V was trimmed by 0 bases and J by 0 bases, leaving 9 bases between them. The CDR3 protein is CASSLGTGPNYGYTF. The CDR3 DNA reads TGTGCCAGCAGCTTGGGGACGGGTCCTAACTATGGCTACACCTTC. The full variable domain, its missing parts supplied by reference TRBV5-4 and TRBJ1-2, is ETGVTQSPTHLIKTRGQQVTLRCSSQSGHNTVSWYQQALGQGPQFIFQYYREEENGRGNFPPRFSGLQFPNYSSELNVNALELDDSALYLCASSLGTGPNYGYTFGSGTRLTVV.

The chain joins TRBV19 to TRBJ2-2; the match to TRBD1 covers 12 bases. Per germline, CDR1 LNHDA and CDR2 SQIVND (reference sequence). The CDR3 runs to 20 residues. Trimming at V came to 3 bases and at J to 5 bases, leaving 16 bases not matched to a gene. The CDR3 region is CASSIFPSGTGGFWTGELFF. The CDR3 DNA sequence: TGTGCCAGTAGTATTTTTCCATCAGGGACAGGGGGCTTTTGGACCGGGGAGCTGTTTTTT.

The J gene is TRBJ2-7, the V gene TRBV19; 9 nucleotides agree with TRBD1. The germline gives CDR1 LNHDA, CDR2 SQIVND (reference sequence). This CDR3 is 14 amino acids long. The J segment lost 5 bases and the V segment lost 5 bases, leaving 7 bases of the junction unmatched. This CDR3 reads CASSVGQGIDEQYF. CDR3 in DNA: TGTGCCAGTAGTGTGGGACAGGGTATCGACGAGCAGTACTTC.

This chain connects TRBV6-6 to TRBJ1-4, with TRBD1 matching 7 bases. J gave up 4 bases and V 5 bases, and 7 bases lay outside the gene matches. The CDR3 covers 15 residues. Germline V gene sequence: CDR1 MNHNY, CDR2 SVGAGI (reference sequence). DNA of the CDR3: TGTGCCAGCAGTCGCCGGGACAGACTTAATGAAAAACTGTTTTTT. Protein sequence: CASSRRDRLNEKLFF.